The rows below give T cell receptor beta chains drawn from one sample of a study of regulatory T cells in long-lasting Graves disease. TCRdb re-called the multiplex PCR reads with MiXCR, one entry per CDR3 protein. The sample has some 230,000 distinct CDR3 sequences, around 16% seen once. Material: peripheral blood mononuclear cells (PBMCs), obtained at new diagnosis, from a patient treated with antithyroid drugs. The receptors were sampled from a female donor with Graves disease. Both conserved end residues are part of each CDR3. The order of the fields is V gene, clone size, J gene, D gene, CDR3 DNA, CDR3 protein. The D gene is left open where the match is weak. The size field is filled for only some rows; it gives once, few, many or a size class.

TRBV29-1	many	TRBJ2-5	TRBD2	TGCAGCGCCCGGGGGGGGGACGTCCAAGAGACCCAGTACTTC	CSARGGDVQETQYF
TRBV2	NA	TRBJ2-5	NA	TGTGCCAGCAGTAACGGGGGGACCCAGTACTTC	CASSNGGTQYF
TRBV7-9	NA	TRBJ2-7	NA	TGTGCCAGCAGCTTAGTTAGTGTATACGAGCAGTACTTC	CASSLVSVYEQYF
TRBV15	many	TRBJ2-7	NA	TGTGCCACCAGTCCTGGGGTGGACTCCACCTACGAGCAGTACTTC	CATSPGVDSTYEQYF
TRBV5-4	NA	TRBJ2-7	NA	TGTGCCAGCAGCATTCAAGGGGGGCCTTTTCGCGAGCAGTACTTC	CASSIQGGPFREQYF
TRBV5-1	few	TRBJ1-2	TRBD1	TGCGCCAGCAGCCGGGGGACAGGGGGCACCAATGGCTACACCTTC	CASSRGTGGTNGYTF
TRBV9	NA	TRBJ1-3	NA	TGTGCCAGCCGAGGACTCGACCCTGGAAACACCATATATTTT	CASRGLDPGNTIYF
TRBV20-1	many	TRBJ2-3	NA	TGCAGTGTTGGGGCGGGGGCTTACCTCACAGATACGCAGTATTTT	CSVGAGAYLTDTQYF
TRBV6-9	many	TRBJ2-1	TRBD2	TGTGCCAGCAGTTTCGGACTAGTGGGCGAGCAGTTCTTC	CASSFGLVGEQFF
TRBV7-3	many	TRBJ1-1	NA	TGTGCCAGCAGCTTAGGGTCTTTCACTGAAGCTTTCTTT	CASSLGSFTEAFF
TRBV19	many	TRBJ1-5	NA	TGTGCCAGTAGTATCATGGACAGTAGCAATCAGCCCCAGCATTTT	CASSIMDSSNQPQHF
TRBV18	many	TRBJ1-5	NA	TGTGCCAGCTCACCACCGTCGCAGGGTGGGTTTCAGCCCCAGCATTTT	CASSPPSQGGFQPQHF
TRBV18	many	TRBJ2-1	TRBD2	TGTGCCAGCTCATCGCGACTAGCGGGAGGGCCGGACAATGAGCAGTTCTTC	CASSSRLAGGPDNEQFF
TRBV9	NA	TRBJ2-5	NA	TGTGCCAGCAGCAAAAGTTTGGGGATAGAGACCCAGTACTTC	CASSKSLGIETQYF
TRBV7-3	few	TRBJ2-1	NA	TGTGCCAGCAGCTTCTACGGCGGGGCCGAAACCCTCAATGAGCAGTTCTTC	CASSFYGGAETLNEQFF
TRBV28	NA	TRBJ2-1	NA	TGTGCCAGCAGCCCCCACGCTCCGAATGAGCAGTTCTTC	CASSPHAPNEQFF
TRBV19	many	TRBJ2-7	NA	TGTGCCAGTAGCGGGAGAGACATCTACGAGCAGTACTTC	CASSGRDIYEQYF
TRBV4-2	many	TRBJ2-7	NA	TGTGCCAGCAGCCAAGATCTCGTCGGATACGAGCAGTACTTC	CASSQDLVGYEQYF
TRBV9	many	TRBJ1-1	TRBD1	TGTGCCAGCAGCGGGCAGGGGGTAGGGGACACTGAAGCTTTCTTT	CASSGQGVGDTEAFF
TRBV19	many	TRBJ1-2	NA	TGTGCCAGTAGTGCCCGCTCGGTAGTCTATGGCTACACCTTC	CASSARSVVYGYTF
TRBV30	many	TRBJ2-5	NA	TGTGCCTGGAGTGTGTTAGGGCGGGATGAGACCCAGTACTTC	CAWSVLGRDETQYF
TRBV24-1	many	TRBJ1-2	TRBD1	TGTGCCACCAGCGGACTGGGACAGAAGTATGGCTACACCTTC	CATSGLGQKYGYTF
TRBV2	many	TRBJ1-4	NA	TGTGCCAGCAGTCTGGGGTATTCGGTTGAAAAACTGTTTTTT	CASSLGYSVEKLFF
TRBV28	many	TRBJ1-2	NA	TGTGCCAGCAGTTTAATCTCAGGGGCGCAGGGCTACACCTTC	CASSLISGAQGYTF
TRBV11-3	many	TRBJ2-7	TRBD2	TGTGCCAGCAGCTGGGGACTAGGGGTTTCCTACGAGCAGTACTTC	CASSWGLGVSYEQYF
TRBV10-3	NA	TRBJ2-1	TRBD1	TGTGCCATCAGTGTGCACCCCGACAGGGAAGGATCCTACAATGAGCAGTTCTTC	CAISVHPDREGSYNEQFF
TRBV20-1	many	TRBJ1-2	NA	TGCAGTGCAATTCGGGACAAATCACGGGGAGTGCATGGCTACACCTTC	CSAIRDKSRGVHGYTF
TRBV19	many	TRBJ1-2	NA	TGTGCCAGTACTGAAGACAGGATTAGCGGAGGCTACACCTTC	CASTEDRISGGYTF
TRBV19	many	TRBJ2-1	NA	TGTGCCAGTAGTATTGGCACCTCCTACAATGAGCAGTTCTTC	CASSIGTSYNEQFF
TRBV11-3	NA	TRBJ2-1	TRBD2	TGTGCCAGCCGACGCGGGGGGGAGTTACCCAACTACAATGAGCAGTTCTTC	CASRRGGELPNYNEQFF
TRBV7-3	many	TRBJ2-3	NA	TGTGCCAGCAGCTTAACGTCCGTAGGGAGCACAGATACGCAGTATTTT	CASSLTSVGSTDTQYF
TRBV20-1	many	TRBJ2-2	TRBD2	TGCAGTGCTCTGACTAGCGGGACTGGGGAGCTGTTTTTT	CSALTSGTGELFF
TRBV6-5	NA	TRBJ2-7	NA	TGTGCCAGCAGTTATGGCGGCAACTACGAGCAGTACTTC	CASSYGGNYEQYF
TRBV28	many	TRBJ1-1	NA	TGTGCCAGCAGTAGGGTTTACACTGAAGCTTTCTTT	CASSRVYTEAFF
TRBV5-1	many	TRBJ1-3	NA	TGCGCCAGCAGCTTCGCCCCCGGGACCCCCTCTGGAAACACCATATATTTT	CASSFAPGTPSGNTIYF
TRBV5-8	many	TRBJ2-3	NA	TGTGCCAGCAGCCTTATGGGGCTTGTGACAGATACGCAGTATTTT	CASSLMGLVTDTQYF